This T cell receptor (beta chain) derives from a study of T cell responses to AZD1222 COVID-19 vaccine. Overall study results and limits: Nearly half of the spike-specific TCRs reportedly recognize variant regions that carry no mutations. The span of vaccine-associated CD4 TCRs extended across spike, with dominance at 160-218 and 743-854. It should be noted that donors were predominantly white British and more often female, and clonal diversity was possibly underestimated. Baseline seropositivity characterized only a handful of AZD1222 recipients.

Turning to this clone: What it binds is not known.

Germline CDR1 SGHDT, CDR2 YYEEEE. The V segment lost 1 base and the J segment 8 bases; nucleotides outside the gene matches: 3. CDR3 size: 14 residues. Clones were read by immunoSEQ multiplex PCR, and TCRdb kept only the in-frame ones, dropping some. Of approximately 110,000 clones in the sample, about nine tenths are singletons; the top ten hold roughly 1.1%. Source: peripheral blood, taken on day 0 of AZD1222 vaccination. This sequence originates from an adult in good health. J is TRBJ1-2 and V is TRBV5-6, with TRBD1 matching 12 bases. CDR3 sequence (DNA): TGTGCCAGCAGCTTGCCCGGGACAGGGGGCGGCTACACCTTC. Translating it yields CASSLPGTGGGYTF.